The text below deals with one T cell receptor beta chain. No antigen is known for it. The read ends 3 residues early relative to the CDR3; the germline J gene fills the gap. Each participant carried one incident cervical HPV16 infection only. Sequencing used immunoSEQ multiplex PCR; TCRdb keeps in-frame clones, though not all of them. This sample carries around 15,000 clones, with roughly a tenth going to the ten biggest clones. The data were taken from a study of T cells in women clearing cervical HPV infection. Notes on the study in general: Controls had more TRBV6-7 (0.16%) than cases (around 0.11%). CIN3+ cases had significantly higher TCR richness than controls; evenness did not differ.

This CDR3 is built from 15 residues. CDR1 SGHRS and CDR2 YFSETQ come from the germline V gene. J gave up 1 base and V 0 bases, and 3 bases lay outside the gene matches. The sequencing sample was made of blood buffy coat. The receptor was derived from a woman aged 18 to 69 with a cervical HPV16 infection that either progressed to CIN3+ or cleared (not recorded which). This chain links TRBV5-1 with TRBJ1-2; 7 positions match TRBD1. CDR3 sequence: CASSLEGAVNYGYTF. The part of the CDR3 DNA that was read is TGCGCCAGCAGCTTGGAGGGGGCGGTTAACTATGGC.